This entry is about one T cell receptor (beta chain). This sample was taken from a study of blood T cell repertoires in COVID-19. Study-level information: T cells, B-cell-depleted T cells, or PBMCs provided the cDNA or gDNA that served as material.

After removal of 4 bases from V and 1 base from J, the junction contained 7 bases not matched to a gene. Germline-derived CDR1 and CDR2 are SEHNR and FQNEAQ (reference sequence). The CDR3 totals 16 residues. Profiled with immunoSEQ multiplex PCR; TCRdb holds only in-frame clones, not every one. The sample has about 380,000 clones; roughly 87% are singletons. Donors in Cohort 3 who had recovered were those with two negative PCRs, healthcare professional clearance, or resolution of their symptoms. The TCR was taken from a woman aged 25 to 39 who had recovered from COVID-19. Material for sequencing was PBMCs or T cells enriched from blood (not recorded which). The V and J genes are TRBV7-9 and TRBJ1-3, with 7 bases identical to TRBD1. CDR3 nucleotides: TGTGCCAGCAGCTCCATGACAGGGAAATCTGGAAACACCATATATTTT. It is translated as CASSSMTGKSGNTIYF.